The clone carrying this T cell receptor (beta chain) appeared many times. Its antigen is not identified. Patients were aged 18 to 65, had disease duration under 2 months, and had newly diagnosed hyperthyroidism. Patients having uncontrolled infection, another autoimmune disease, pregnancy or lactation were not included. V gave up 5 bases and J gave up 12 bases; unmatched junction bases: 10. This CDR3 has 14 residues. Germline lookup yields CDR1 LGHDT and CDR2 YNNKEL (reference sequence). The sample belongs to a study of T cells in Graves' hyperthyroidism and ophthalmopathy. RNA transcripts gave rise to amplified TCR beta CDR3 regions. In the first-round RT-PCR of the TCR CDR3, the HTBI primer set was used. TCRdb re-derived calls from the multiplex PCR reads in MiXCR, one entry per CDR3 protein. The sample records approximately 620,000 distinct CDR3 sequences, more than 11% being singletons. Overall study results and limits: Among thyroid clonotypes expanded above 0.001, most also appeared in blood. By a 13 V-J model, ophthalmopathy was set apart from stable hyperthyroidism.

This clonotype was obtained from a woman in her 30s with Graves' hyperthyroidism that later progressed to Graves' ophthalmopathy. This rearrangement joins TRBV3-1 to TRBJ1-6, with 7 positions matching TRBD1. Sequencing was done on a sample of blood. In DNA form, the CDR3 reads TGTGCCAGCAGCTTCCGACAGGGACGTGAACCCCTCCACTTT. Amino acid sequence: CASSFRQGREPLHF.